One and the same sample provided the 6 T cell receptor beta chains below, sequenced in a study of Ad26.COV2.S vaccination and SARS-CoV-2 variants. The data were produced by immunoSEQ multiplex PCR, yet TCRdb's version contains in-frame clones alone and is incomplete. The sample has some 350,000 clones, 70% to 90% seen once. The treatment here: approximately 18 received Ad26.COV2.S at low or high dose, single or two shots; about 5 received placebo; per-sample allocation not given. Material that was analyzed had been drawn on day 63 after the first vaccine or placebo injection. The sequences come from peripheral blood, collected in a trial of Ad26.COV2.S vaccine versus placebo. Receptors originate from a person between 18 and 65 years old who received the Ad26.COV2.S COVID-19 vaccine or a placebo.

The J gene is TRBJ2-2, the V gene TRBV5-1; D is undetermined. V was trimmed by 2 bases and J by 8 bases, leaving 10 bases between them. Germline lookup yields CDR1 SGHRS and CDR2 YFSETQ. The CDR3 sequence is 13 residues long. The CDR3 sequence: CASSFGNPGELFF. The CDR3 coding sequence is TGCGCCAGCAGCTTCGGCAACCCAGGGGAGCTGTTTTTT.

The chain links TRBV6-1 to TRBJ1-1, with TRBD1 identical over 10 bases. V gave up 3 bases and J gave up 0 bases; unmatched junction bases: 1. CDR1 MNHNS and CDR2 SASEGT come from the germline V gene. The CDR3 has 15 residues. CDR3 DNA sequence: TGTGCCAGCAGTGAGGGACAGGGGATGAACACTGAAGCTTTCTTT. The encoded protein is CASSEGQGMNTEAFF.

The chain joins TRBV7-2 to TRBJ2-2, with 8 bases fitting TRBD1. Germline V gene sequence: CDR1 SGHTA, CDR2 FQGNSA. The CDR3 spans 15 residues. The V and J ends lost 6 bases and 0 bases, in that order; junction bases with no gene match: 3. The CDR3 reads CASRPTGANTGELFF. Written as DNA, the CDR3 is TGTGCCAGCAGACCGACAGGGGCGAACACCGGGGAGCTGTTTTTT.

This chain uses TRBV6-2 or TRBV6-3 with TRBJ2-7, with 8 bases fitting TRBD1. The J segment lost 8 bases and the V segment lost 2 bases, leaving 8 bases of the junction unmatched. Germline V lookup: CDR1 MNHEY, CDR2 SVGEGT. This CDR3 is 14 amino acids long. The CDR3 region is CASSYLAGGAQQYF. The CDR3 DNA reads TGTGCCAGCAGTTACCTGGCAGGGGGCGCGCAGCAGTACTTC.

Here the CDR3 reads CSVEDPGPGADTQYF. The CDR3 DNA sequence: TGCAGCGTTGAAGACCCGGGACCTGGGGCAGATACGCAGTATTTT. The chain has TRBV29-1 and TRBJ2-3; perhaps D is TRBD1 or TRBD2 (5 bases each). The V and J ends lost 0 bases and 4 bases respectively, with 14 bases between them. Germline V gene lookup returns CDR1 SQVTM and CDR2 ANQGSEA. This CDR3 region has 15 residues.

The rearrangement links TRBV18 to TRBJ2-3, with 9 bases fitting TRBD2. Trimming removed 3 bases from V and 2 bases from J; junction bases left unmatched: 9. Germline V gives CDR1 KGHSH, CDR2 LQKENI. The CDR3 has 17 amino acids. The DNA of the CDR3 is TGTGCCAGCTCACCCGCGGGAGGGAGCCGAGTCACAGATACGCAGTATTTT. It codes for CASSPAGGSRVTDTQYF.